This T cell receptor (beta chain) was identified during a study of blood T cell repertoires in COVID-19. Study-wide background: Acute and convalescent COVID-19 samples came from the United States, Italy and Spain. The cDNA or gDNA used as material had been derived from T cells, B-cell-depleted T cells, or PBMCs.

Per the original methods: Amplification of reference gene primers was used by the study to estimate nucleated cell counts. The protocol was immunoSEQ multiplex PCR, while the TCRdb copy is restricted to in-frame clones and leaves out a portion. D and trimming were read from the DNA, whereas the V and J calls and clone size are those reported in that table. The sample records 190,000 or so clones, around 87% being singletons. Germline CDR1 reads MDHEN; CDR2 reads SYDVKM. Trimming stripped 5 bases from V and 4 bases from J, with 14 bases between. CDR3 size: 14 residues. The sequenced material came from peripheral blood. This sequence joins TRBV28 and TRBJ1-2; D might be TRBD1 (6 bases). This receptor was taken from a man aged 35-49 years with active or convalescent COVID-19. CDR3 in amino acids: CASSLDSNFYGYTF. Written as DNA, the CDR3 is TGTGCCAGCAGTCTGGACAGTAATTTCTATGGCTACACCTTC.